The subject of this entry is one T cell receptor (beta chain). Alopecia areata patients gave lesional scalp punch biopsies and peripheral blood samples. cDNA reverse transcribed from extracted RNA served as the sequencing template. The method was immunoSEQ multiplex PCR; TCRdb's version includes in-frame clones alone and lacks a portion of them. Here the sample spans about 110,000 clones, approximately 50% being singletons. This entry belongs to a study of CD8+ T cells in alopecia areata. Germline V gives CDR1 SGHRS, CDR2 YFSETQ. The CDR3 spans 11 residues. Between the trimmed V and J ends, which lost 2 bases and 8 bases, there was a span of 5 bases.

The clonotype was recovered from a human donor with alopecia areata. The V gene is TRBV5-1, the J gene TRBJ2-1; unclear D gene. Specimen: NKG2D-low CD8+ T cells sorted from blood. Here the CDR3 DNA reads TGCGCCAGCAGCTTTATTGATGAGCAGTTCTTC. As protein: CASSFIDEQFF.